Described below is a single TCR beta chain sequence and its context. The antigen is not known. This CDR3 comprises 13 residues. The ends were cut back, 6 bases at V and 4 bases at J, with 12 bases in the middle. Germline-derived CDR1 and CDR2 are LNHDA and SQIVND (reference sequence). The entry originates in a study of cytomegalovirus exposure and HLA in healthy donors. Study observations and caveats: Presence/absence analyses assumed roughly uniform sequencing depth across donors, which may not hold. Likely technical artifact: a cluster of highly shared sequence variants. Most TCR sequences were uncommon, yet certain public TCRs appeared in many donors.

The PCR contained 60 Vbeta and 13 Jbeta primers. Source study methods: It was a later analysis that counted tens of millions of unique TCR beta chains, of which 9.5 million to 14 million were shared. TCRdb keeps only in-frame clones here, not all; method: immunoSEQ multiplex PCR. That table is the source of V, J and clone size, and D and trimming were worked out from the DNA. The sample includes about 150,000 clones, 75% to 80% of them seen just once. Sequenced material: PBMCs. This TCR came from a male donor in good health and CMV-seronegative. The chain has TRBV19 and TRBJ1-1; possibly TRBD1 for D (6 bases). Here the CDR3 reads CASSYQGFTEAFF. The CDR3 nucleotides read TGTGCCAGTAGCTATCAGGGGTTCACTGAAGCTTTCTTT.